This passage covers 6 T cell receptor beta chains from one sample sequenced in a study of T cells in Graves' hyperthyroidism and ophthalmopathy. Authors of the study amplified TCR beta CDR3 regions from RNA transcripts. The HTBI primer set was used in a first-round RT-PCR of the TCR CDR3. TCRdb analysed the multiplex PCR reads with MiXCR anew, one entry per CDR3 protein. The sample includes about 400,000 distinct CDR3 sequences, 15% to 18% seen only once; the top ten take roughly 13%. The sample comprised blood. The receptor set was obtained from a woman between 18 and 29 years old with Graves' hyperthyroidism.

This sequence joins TRBV7-2 and TRBJ2-1, with 13 bases matching TRBD2. The germline V gene encodes CDR1 SGHTA and CDR2 FQGNSA. V trimming: 4 bases; J trimming: 2 bases; junction bases outside the gene matches: 8. This CDR3 spans 18 amino acids. CDR3 loop: CASSSGLAGPAAYNEQFF. CDR3 DNA: TGTGCCAGCAGCTCGGGACTAGCGGGACCGGCCGCCTACAATGAGCAGTTCTTC.

The sample holds many counts of this clonotype. The chain carries TRBV11-2 and TRBJ2-1, with TRBD2 identical over 11 bases. V was pared by 7 bases and J by 4 bases, with 15 bases of the junction left unmatched. The CDR3 length is 18 residues. Per the germline V gene, CDR1 is SGHAT and CDR2 is FQNNGV. CDR3 nucleotide sequence: TGTGCCAGCACCCCCCATTTAGGGCTAGCGGGGGGTTACAATGAGCAGTTCTTC. Translation: CASTPHLGLAGGYNEQFF.

This sequence joins TRBV19 and TRBJ1-1; TRBD1 might be the D (5 bases). Germline CDR1 LNHDA, CDR2 SQIVND (reference sequence). This CDR3 contains 15 residues. The V end lost 5 bases, the J end lost 5 bases, and 18 bases lay between the germline ends. The CDR3 sequence is CASSPQHSWGTEAFF. For the CDR3, the DNA is TGTGCCAGTAGTCCGCAACACTCCTGGGGGACTGAAGCTTTCTTT.

This clonotype has ten or more counts. This sequence joins TRBV20-1 and TRBJ2-5; D call uncertain. The CDR3 sequence is 14 residues long. Germline V gene data show CDR1 as DFQATT and CDR2 as SNEGSKA (reference sequence). Trimming took 5 bases from V and 5 from J, leaving 18 bases between them. CDR3 sequence (DNA): TGCAGTGCTCGTAGCCCCCGCGAGTGGGAGACCCAGTACTTC. Translating it yields CSARSPREWETQYF.

This clonotype was counted once. The V and J genes are TRBV6-2 or TRBV6-3 and TRBJ1-2; D is ambiguous. The CDR3 sequence is 16 residues long. Germline V gene lookup returns CDR1 MNHEY and CDR2 SVGEGT. Trimming took off 0 bases at V and 4 bases at J, with 15 bases between the two ends. The CDR3 DNA follows: TGTGCCAGCAGTTACTCGAACCGGTTGCAGGCCTATGGCTACACCTTC. Encoded protein: CASSYSNRLQAYGYTF.

This clonotype was recorded at least ten times. The chain couples TRBV2 to TRBJ1-1; TRBD1 might be the D (6 bases). V was pared by 6 bases and J by 2 bases, with 13 bases between. The CDR3 extends over 14 amino acids. In germline, CDR1 is SNHLY, CDR2 FYNNEI. Here the CDR3 reads CASRDRIGNTEAFF. Written as DNA, the CDR3 is TGTGCCAGCAGGGACAGAATAGGTAACACTGAAGCTTTCTTT.